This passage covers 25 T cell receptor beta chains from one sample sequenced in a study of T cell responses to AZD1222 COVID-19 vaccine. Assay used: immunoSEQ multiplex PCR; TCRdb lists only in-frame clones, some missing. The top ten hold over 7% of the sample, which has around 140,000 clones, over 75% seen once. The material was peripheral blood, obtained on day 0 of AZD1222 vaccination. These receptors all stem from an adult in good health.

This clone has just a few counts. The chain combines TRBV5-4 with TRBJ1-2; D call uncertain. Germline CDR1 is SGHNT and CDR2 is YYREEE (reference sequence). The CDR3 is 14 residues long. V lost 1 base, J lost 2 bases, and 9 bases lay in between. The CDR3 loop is CASSLWGTNYGYTF. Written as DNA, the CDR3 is TGTGCCAGCAGCTTGTGGGGTACCAACTATGGCTACACCTTC.

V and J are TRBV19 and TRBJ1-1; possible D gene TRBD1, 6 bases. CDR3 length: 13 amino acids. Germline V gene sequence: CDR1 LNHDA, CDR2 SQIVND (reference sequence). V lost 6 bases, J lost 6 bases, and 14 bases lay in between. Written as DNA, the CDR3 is TGTGCCAGTAGATATGGGGACAAGGCTGAAGCTTTCTTT. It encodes CASRYGDKAEAFF.

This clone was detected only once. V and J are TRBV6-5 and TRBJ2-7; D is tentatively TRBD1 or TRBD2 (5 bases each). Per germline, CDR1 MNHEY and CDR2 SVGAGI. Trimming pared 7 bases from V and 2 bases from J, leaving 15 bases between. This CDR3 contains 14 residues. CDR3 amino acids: CASNPRGTPYEQYF. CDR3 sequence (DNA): TGTGCCAGCAACCCGCGAGGGACCCCCTACGAGCAGTACTTC.

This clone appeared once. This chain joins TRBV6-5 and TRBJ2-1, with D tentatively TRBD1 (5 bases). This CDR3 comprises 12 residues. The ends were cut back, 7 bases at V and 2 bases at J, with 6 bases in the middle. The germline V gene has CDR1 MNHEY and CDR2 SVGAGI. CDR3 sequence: CASTGTYNEQFF. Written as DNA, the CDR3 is TGTGCCAGCACAGGGACCTACAATGAGCAGTTCTTC.

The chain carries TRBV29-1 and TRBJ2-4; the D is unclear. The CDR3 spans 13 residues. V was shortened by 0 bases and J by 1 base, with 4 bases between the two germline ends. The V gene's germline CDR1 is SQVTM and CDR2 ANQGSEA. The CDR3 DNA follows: TGCAGCGTTGAAGACTGGGCCAAAAACATTCAGTACTTC. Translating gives CSVEDWAKNIQYF.

CDR3 region: CASSLWQGDEKLFF. The CDR3, as DNA: TGCGCCAGCAGCTTGTGGCAGGGGGATGAAAAACTGTTTTTT. The rearrangement uses TRBV5-1 and TRBJ1-4, with 7 nucleotides matching TRBD1. The trim removed 1 base at V and 6 bases at J, leaving 3 bases unmatched. The CDR3 is made up of 14 amino acids. Germline V lookup: CDR1 SGHRS, CDR2 YFSETQ.

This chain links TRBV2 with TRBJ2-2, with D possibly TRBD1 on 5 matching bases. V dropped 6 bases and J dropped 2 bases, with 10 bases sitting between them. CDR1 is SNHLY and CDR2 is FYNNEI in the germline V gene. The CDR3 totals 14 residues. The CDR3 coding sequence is TGTGCCAGCAGAAGTGACAGCAACACCGGGGAGCTGTTTTTT. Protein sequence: CASRSDSNTGELFF.

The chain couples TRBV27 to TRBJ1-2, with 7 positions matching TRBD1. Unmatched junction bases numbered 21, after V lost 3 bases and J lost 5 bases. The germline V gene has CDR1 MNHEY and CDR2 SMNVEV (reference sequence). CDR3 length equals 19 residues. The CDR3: CASSLPTGSVSPDRYGYTF. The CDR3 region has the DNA TGTGCCAGCAGTTTGCCGACAGGGTCAGTCAGTCCGGATCGGTATGGCTACACCTTC.

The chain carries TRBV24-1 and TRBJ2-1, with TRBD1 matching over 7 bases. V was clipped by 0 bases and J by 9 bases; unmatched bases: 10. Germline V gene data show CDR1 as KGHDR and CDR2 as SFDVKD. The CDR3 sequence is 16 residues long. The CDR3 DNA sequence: TGTGCCACCAGTGATTTGGACAGGGAGACAGAAGGTGAGCAGTTCTTC. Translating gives CATSDLDRETEGEQFF.

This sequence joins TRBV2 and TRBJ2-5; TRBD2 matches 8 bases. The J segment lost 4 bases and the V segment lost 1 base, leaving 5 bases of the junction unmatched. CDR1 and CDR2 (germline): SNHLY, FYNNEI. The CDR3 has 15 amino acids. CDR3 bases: TGTGCCAGCAGTGAAGTAGGACTAGCCCTAGAGACCCAGTACTTC. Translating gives CASSEVGLALETQYF.

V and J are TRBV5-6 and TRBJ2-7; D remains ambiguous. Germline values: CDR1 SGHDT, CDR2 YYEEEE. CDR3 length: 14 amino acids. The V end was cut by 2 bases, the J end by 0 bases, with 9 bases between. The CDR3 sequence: CASSLRPSSYEQYF. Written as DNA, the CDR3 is TGTGCCAGCAGCTTACGCCCGAGCTCCTACGAGCAGTACTTC.

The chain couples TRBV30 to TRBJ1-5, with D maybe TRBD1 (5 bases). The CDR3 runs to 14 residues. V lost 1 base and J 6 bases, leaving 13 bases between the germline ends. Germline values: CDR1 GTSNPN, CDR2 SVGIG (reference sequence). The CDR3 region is CAWSGSGGSQPQHF. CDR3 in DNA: TGTGCCTGGAGTGGGTCCGGGGGGAGTCAGCCCCAGCATTTT.

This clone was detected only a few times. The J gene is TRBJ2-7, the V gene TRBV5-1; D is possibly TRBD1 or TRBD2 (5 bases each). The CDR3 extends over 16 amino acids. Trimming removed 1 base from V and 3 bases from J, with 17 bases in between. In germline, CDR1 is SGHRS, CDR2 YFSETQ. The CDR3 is CASSLTGSGLGYEQYF. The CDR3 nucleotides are TGCGCCAGCAGCTTGACCGGGTCGGGGCTCGGCTACGAGCAGTACTTC.

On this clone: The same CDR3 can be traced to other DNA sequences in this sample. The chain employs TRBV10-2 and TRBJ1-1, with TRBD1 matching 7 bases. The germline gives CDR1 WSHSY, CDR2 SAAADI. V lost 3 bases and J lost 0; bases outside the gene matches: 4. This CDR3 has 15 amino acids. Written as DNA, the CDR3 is TGCGCCAGCAGTGATCTGACAGGGCTGAACACTGAAGCTTTCTTT. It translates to CASSDLTGLNTEAFF.

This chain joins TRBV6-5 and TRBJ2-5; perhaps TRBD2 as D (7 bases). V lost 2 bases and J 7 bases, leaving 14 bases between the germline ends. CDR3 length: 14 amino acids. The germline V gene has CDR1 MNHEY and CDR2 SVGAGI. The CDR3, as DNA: TGTGCCAGCAGTTACGTGGGGGGAGGGGGGACCCAGTACTTC. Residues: CASSYVGGGGTQYF.

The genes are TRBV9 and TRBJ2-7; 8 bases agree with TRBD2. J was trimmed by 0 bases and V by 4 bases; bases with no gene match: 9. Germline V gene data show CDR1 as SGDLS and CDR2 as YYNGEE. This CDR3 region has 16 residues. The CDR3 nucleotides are TGTGCCAGCAGCCCCCGGGAGGGGAGCGGCTCCTACGAGCAGTACTTC. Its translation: CASSPREGSGSYEQYF. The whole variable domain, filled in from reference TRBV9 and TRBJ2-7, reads DSGVTQTPKHLITATGQRVTLRCSPRSGDLSVYWYQQSLDQGLQFLIQYYNGEERAKGNILERFSAQQFPDLHSELNLSSLELGDSALYFCASSPREGSGSYEQYFGPGTRLTVT.

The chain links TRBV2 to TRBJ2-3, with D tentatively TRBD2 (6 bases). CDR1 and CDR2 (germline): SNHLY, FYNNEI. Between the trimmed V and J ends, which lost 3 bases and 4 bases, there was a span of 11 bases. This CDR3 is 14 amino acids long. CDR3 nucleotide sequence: TGTGCCAGCAGTGATCAGGGAGGTCCAGATACGCAGTATTTT. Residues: CASSDQGGPDTQYF.

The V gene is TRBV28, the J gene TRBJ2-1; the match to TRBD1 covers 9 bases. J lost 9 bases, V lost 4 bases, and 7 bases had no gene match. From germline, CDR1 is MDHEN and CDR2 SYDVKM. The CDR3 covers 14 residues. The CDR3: CASSSGTGTVEQFF. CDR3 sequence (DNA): TGTGCCAGCAGTTCCGGGACAGGGACGGTTGAGCAGTTCTTC.

The CDR3 protein is CASHGTLGTDTQYF. CDR3 in DNA: TGTGCCAGCCACGGGACTCTTGGCACAGATACGCAGTATTTT. The chain recombines TRBV2 with TRBJ2-3; maybe TRBD2 (6 bases). Germline V gives CDR1 SNHLY, CDR2 FYNNEI. V lost 8 bases and J 1 base, leaving 13 bases between the germline ends. The CDR3 runs to 14 residues.

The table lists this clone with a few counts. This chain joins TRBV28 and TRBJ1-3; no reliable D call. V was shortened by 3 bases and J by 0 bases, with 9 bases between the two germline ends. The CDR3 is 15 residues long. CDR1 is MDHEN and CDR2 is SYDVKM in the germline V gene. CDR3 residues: CASSLIGSSGNTIYF. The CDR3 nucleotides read TGTGCCAGCAGTTTGATTGGGAGCTCTGGAAACACCATATATTTT.

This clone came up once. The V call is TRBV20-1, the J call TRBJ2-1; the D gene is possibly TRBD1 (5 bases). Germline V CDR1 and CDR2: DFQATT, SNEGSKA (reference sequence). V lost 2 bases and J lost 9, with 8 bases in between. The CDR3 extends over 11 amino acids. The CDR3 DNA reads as TGCAGTGCTAGATACCAGGGTGAGCAGTTCTTC. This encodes CSARYQGEQFF.

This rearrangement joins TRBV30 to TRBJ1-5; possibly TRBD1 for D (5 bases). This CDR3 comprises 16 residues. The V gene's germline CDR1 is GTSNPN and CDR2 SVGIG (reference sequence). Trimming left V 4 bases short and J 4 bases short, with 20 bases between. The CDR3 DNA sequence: TGTGCCTGGACTAAGGGGAGGGCTGGTTTAAATCAGCCCCAGCATTTT. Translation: CAWTKGRAGLNQPQHF.

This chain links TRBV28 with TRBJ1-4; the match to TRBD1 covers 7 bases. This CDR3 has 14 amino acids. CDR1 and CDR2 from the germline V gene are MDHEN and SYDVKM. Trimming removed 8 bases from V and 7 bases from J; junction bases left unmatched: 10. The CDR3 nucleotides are TGTGCCAGCGGATCGACAGGGATACTTGAAAAACTGTTTTTT. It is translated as CASGSTGILEKLFF.

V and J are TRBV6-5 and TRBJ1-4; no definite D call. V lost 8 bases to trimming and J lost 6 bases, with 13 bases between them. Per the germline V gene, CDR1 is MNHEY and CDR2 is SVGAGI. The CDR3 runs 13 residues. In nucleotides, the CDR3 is TGTGCCAGCTGCCGGGTAGGGTATGAAAAACTGTTTTTT. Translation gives CASCRVGYEKLFF.

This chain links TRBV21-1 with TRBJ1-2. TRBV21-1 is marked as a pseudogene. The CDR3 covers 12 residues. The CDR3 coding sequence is TGTGCCAGCAGCAAGGAGGGGGATGGCTACACCTTC. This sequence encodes CASSKEGDGYTF.